One TCR beta chain is described in this entry. Antigen: not known. These data are taken from a study of T-cell reconstitution after alpha-beta-depleted transplantation in children. Preparation of the TCRbeta library used unique molecular identifiers. TCRdb reanalysed the PCR reads using MiXCR and keeps one entry per CDR3 protein. Among more than 200,000 distinct CDR3 sequences listed, under 30% were seen once. Study-wide results and limits: Surviving recipient cells, namely T cells and thymic progenitors, were the source of high day-60 TCRbeta diversity in some patients.

The specimen comprised PBMCs, sampled before TCRalphabeta/CD19-depleted stem cell transplant. The sequence was obtained from a girl aged 2 to 10 with Fanconi anemia, due to receive a stem cell transplant.

The CDR3 nucleotides are TGTGCCAGCAGGCAACTAGTCAGTGGGGACAGTGAGCAGTTCTTC. As protein: CASRQLVSGDSEQFF. The chain is built from TRBV2 and TRBJ2-1; 7 nucleotides match TRBD1. The CDR3 covers 15 residues. Germline CDR1 and CDR2: SNHLY and FYNNEI. V lost 6 bases and J lost 9; bases outside the gene matches: 14.